Detailed here is one T cell receptor beta chain. What it recognizes is unknown. The data were taken from a study of blood T cells in healthy people across ages. Through a sample-barcoded 5' primer and a J-beta primer mix, a second PCR was run for roughly 7 to 12 cycles. MiXCR, applied by TCRdb to the 5' RACE reads, yields one record per CDR3 protein. The sample shows 550,000 to 700,000 distinct CDR3 sequences, about 25% of them seen only once. Study-wide results and caveats: Those diversity estimates obtained from one million T cells were thought to be underestimates.

The CDR3 spans 14 residues. Germline CDR1 is DFQATT and CDR2 is SNEGSKA (reference sequence). V dropped 3 bases and J dropped 0 bases, with 9 bases sitting between them. The rearrangement uses TRBV20-1 and TRBJ2-1; the D is unclear. This TCR was sampled from a woman in her seventies in good health. Sequences were obtained from blood. This CDR3 is CSASSQGSYNEQFF. In nucleotides, the CDR3 is TGCAGTGCTAGTTCTCAAGGCTCCTACAATGAGCAGTTCTTC.